The rows below give T cell receptor beta chains drawn from one sample of a study of blood T cell repertoires in COVID-19. Sequencing used immunoSEQ multiplex PCR; TCRdb keeps in-frame clones, though not all of them. Counted here are about 120,000 clones, about 90% occurring once; the ten biggest clones make up under 30%. Material: peripheral blood. Receptor source: a woman aged 65 to 85 with acute or convalescent COVID-19. Each CDR3 is given with its conserved first and last residue. The order of the fields is D gene, clone size, V gene, J gene, CDR3 DNA, CDR3 protein. D genes are given only for firm matches. Clone size is shown for a subset of rows, as once, few, many or a class of expanded clone.

d_call: -
clone_size: -
v_call: TRBV5-1
j_call: TRBJ2-7
cdr3_nt: TGCGCCAGCAGCTTGGGGCAGGGTTCTTTATACGAGCAGTACTTC
cdr3_aa: CASSLGQGSLYEQYF

d_call: TRBD1
clone_size: -
v_call: TRBV4-2
j_call: TRBJ1-2
cdr3_nt: TGTGCCAGCAGCCAAGGGCAGGGGGCGTACTATGGCTACACCTTC
cdr3_aa: CASSQGQGAYYGYTF

d_call: -
clone_size: -
v_call: TRBV5-6
j_call: TRBJ2-2
cdr3_nt: TGTGCCAGCAGAGGAGGGACAGCGAACACCGGGGAGCTGTTTTTT
cdr3_aa: CASRGGTANTGELFF

d_call: TRBD1
clone_size: -
v_call: TRBV19
j_call: TRBJ1-2
cdr3_nt: TGTGCCAGTAGCCTGGACAGGGTACGTGGCTACACCTTC
cdr3_aa: CASSLDRVRGYTF

d_call: -
clone_size: -
v_call: TRBV19
j_call: TRBJ2-3
cdr3_nt: TGTGCCAGTAGTATCCGCGCAGATACGCAGTATTTT
cdr3_aa: CASSIRADTQYF

d_call: TRBD1
clone_size: few
v_call: TRBV28
j_call: TRBJ1-6
cdr3_nt: TGTGCCAGCAGTGCATTGACAGGGGGGTCCGTCGCCCTCCACTTT
cdr3_aa: CASSALTGGSVALHF

d_call: TRBD1
clone_size: -
v_call: TRBV28
j_call: TRBJ1-3
cdr3_nt: TGTGCCAGCAGTACAGGGGGCGGTTTACCTGGAAACACCATATATTTT
cdr3_aa: CASSTGGGLPGNTIYF

d_call: TRBD2
clone_size: once
v_call: TRBV27
j_call: TRBJ2-7
cdr3_nt: TGTGCCAGCAGTTTATCACGAACTACTAGCGGGGTTTTC
cdr3_aa: CASSLSRTTSGVF

d_call: -
clone_size: -
v_call: TRBV28
j_call: TRBJ1-1
cdr3_nt: TGTGCCAGCACCAGACAGGTGCCTAACACTGAAGCTTTCTTT
cdr3_aa: CASTRQVPNTEAFF

d_call: TRBD2
clone_size: -
v_call: TRBV30
j_call: TRBJ2-1
cdr3_nt: TGTGCCTTCTGGACTAGCGAGCAGTACAATGAGCAGTTCTTC
cdr3_aa: CAFWTSEQYNEQFF

d_call: TRBD2
clone_size: -
v_call: TRBV28
j_call: TRBJ2-1
cdr3_nt: TGTGCCAGCAGTCCCGGGGGGTTGGTTGAGCAGTTCTTC
cdr3_aa: CASSPGGLVEQFF

d_call: TRBD2
clone_size: -
v_call: TRBV2
j_call: TRBJ2-1
cdr3_nt: TGTGCCAGCAGTGAATACGGGCGGGGGGGCCTCAATGAGCAGTTCTTC
cdr3_aa: CASSEYGRGGLNEQFF

d_call: -
clone_size: -
v_call: TRBV13
j_call: TRBJ2-2
cdr3_nt: TGTGCCAGCAGCTCCCAAACGCGGGGGCCCACCGGGGAGCTGTTTTTT
cdr3_aa: CASSSQTRGPTGELFF

d_call: -
clone_size: -
v_call: TRBV6-1
j_call: TRBJ1-4
cdr3_nt: TGTGCCAGCAGTGACCAAGACAGGACTAATGAAAAACTGTTTTTT
cdr3_aa: CASSDQDRTNEKLFF

d_call: -
clone_size: -
v_call: TRBV18
j_call: TRBJ1-1
cdr3_nt: TGTGCCAGCTCACCCCGGGGGGCCGACTGGACAGCTGAAGCTTTCTTT
cdr3_aa: CASSPRGADWTAEAFF

d_call: TRBD1
clone_size: -
v_call: TRBV3-1/TRBV3-2
j_call: TRBJ1-1
cdr3_nt: TGTGCCAGCAGCCAAGTTCCGGGACAGGGAAGGAACACTGAAGCTTTCTTT
cdr3_aa: CASSQVPGQGRNTEAFF

d_call: -
clone_size: -
v_call: TRBV6-1
j_call: TRBJ1-2
cdr3_nt: TGTGCCAGCAGTGATAGCGGGCCCTCCTACTATGGCTACACCTTC
cdr3_aa: CASSDSGPSYYGYTF